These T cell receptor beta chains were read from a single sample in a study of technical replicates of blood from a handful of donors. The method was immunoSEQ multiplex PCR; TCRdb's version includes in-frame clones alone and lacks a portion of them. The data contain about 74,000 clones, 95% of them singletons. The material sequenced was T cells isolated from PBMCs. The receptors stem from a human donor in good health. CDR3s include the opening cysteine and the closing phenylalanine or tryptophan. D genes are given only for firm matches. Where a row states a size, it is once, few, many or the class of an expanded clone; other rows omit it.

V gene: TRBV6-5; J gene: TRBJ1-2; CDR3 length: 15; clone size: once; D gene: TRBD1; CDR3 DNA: TGTGCCAGCAGTTACACTGTTGGGACAGACTATGGCTACACCTTC; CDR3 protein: CASSYTVGTDYGYTF
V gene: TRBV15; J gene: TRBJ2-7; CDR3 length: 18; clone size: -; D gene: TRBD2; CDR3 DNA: TGTGCCACCAGCGGGGGTGACGCGGGACTAGCGGGTTCTTACGAGCAGTACTTC; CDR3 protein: CATSGGDAGLAGSYEQYF
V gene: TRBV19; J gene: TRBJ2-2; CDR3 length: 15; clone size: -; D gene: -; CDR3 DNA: TGTGCCAGTAGCACCGGGCATAGCGGCACCGGGGAGCTGTTTTTT; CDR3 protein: CASSTGHSGTGELFF
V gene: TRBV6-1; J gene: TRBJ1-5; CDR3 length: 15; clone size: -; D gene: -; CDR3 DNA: TGTGCCAGCAGTGAAAAGGGGTTGGGCAATCAGCCCCAGCATTTT; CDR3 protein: CASSEKGLGNQPQHF
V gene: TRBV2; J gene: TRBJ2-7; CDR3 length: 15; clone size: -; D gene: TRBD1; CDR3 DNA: TGTGCCAGCAGTGCTCGGACAGGGGCTAAATACGAGCAGTACTTC; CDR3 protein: CASSARTGAKYEQYF
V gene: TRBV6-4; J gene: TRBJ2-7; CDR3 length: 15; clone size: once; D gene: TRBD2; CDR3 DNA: TGTGCCAGCAGCGCCGGACTAGCGGGAGTGTGGGAGCAGTACTTC; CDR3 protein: CASSAGLAGVWEQYF
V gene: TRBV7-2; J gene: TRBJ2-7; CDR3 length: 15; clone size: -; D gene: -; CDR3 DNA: TGTGCCAGCAGCTTATCCATCTCGGGTAACCACGAGCAGTACTTC; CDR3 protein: CASSLSISGNHEQYF
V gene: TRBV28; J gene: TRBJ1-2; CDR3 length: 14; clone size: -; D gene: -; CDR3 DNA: TGTGCCAGCACCCCTTTTACAGAGGGCTATGGCTACACCTTC; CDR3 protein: CASTPFTEGYGYTF
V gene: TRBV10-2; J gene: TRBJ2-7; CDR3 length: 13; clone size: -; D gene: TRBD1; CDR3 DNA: TGCGCCAGCAATGGACAGGCTACCTACGAGCAGTACTTC; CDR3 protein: CASNGQATYEQYF
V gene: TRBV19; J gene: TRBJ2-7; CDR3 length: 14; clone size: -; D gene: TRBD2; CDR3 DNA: TGTGCCAGTAGGCGAGCGGGAGGCGACTACGAGCAGTACTTC; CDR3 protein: CASRRAGGDYEQYF
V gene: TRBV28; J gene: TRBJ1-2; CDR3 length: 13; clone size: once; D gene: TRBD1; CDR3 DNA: TGTGCCAGCAGTTCAGGACAGGCCTATGGCTACACCTTC; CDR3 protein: CASSSGQAYGYTF
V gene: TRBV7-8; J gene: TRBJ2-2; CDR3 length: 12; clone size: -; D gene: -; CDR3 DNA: TGTGCCAGTCAGGGGTATGGCGGGGAGCTGTTTTTT; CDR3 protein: CASQGYGGELFF
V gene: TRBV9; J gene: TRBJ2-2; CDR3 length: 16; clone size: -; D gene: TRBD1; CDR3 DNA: TGTGCCAGCAGCGGTAGAACAGGGGGCGGGACCGGGGAGCTGTTTTTT; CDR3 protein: CASSGRTGGGTGELFF
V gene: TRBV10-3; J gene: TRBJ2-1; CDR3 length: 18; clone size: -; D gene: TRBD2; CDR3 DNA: TGTGCCATCAGTCCCGGGACTAGTCCCCGCAGCTCCTACAATGAGCAGTTCTTC; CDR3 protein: CAISPGTSPRSSYNEQFF
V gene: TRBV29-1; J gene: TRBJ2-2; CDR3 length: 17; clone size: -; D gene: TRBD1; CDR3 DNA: TGCAGCGTTGGGGAAGGGGGACGGGACAGCGACACCGGGGAGCTGTTTTTT; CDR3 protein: CSVGEGGRDSDTGELFF
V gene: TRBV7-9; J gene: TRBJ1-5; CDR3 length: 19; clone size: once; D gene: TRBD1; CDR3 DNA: TGTGCCAGCAGCTTAGGTATAGGGGGCGCATGGGGCGGGGATCAGCCCCAGCATTTT; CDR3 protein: CASSLGIGGAWGGDQPQHF
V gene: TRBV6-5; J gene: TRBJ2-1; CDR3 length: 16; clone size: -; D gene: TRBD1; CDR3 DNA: TGTGCCAGCAGTTACTCGGACAGGTCCTCCTACAATGAGCAGTTCTTC; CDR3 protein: CASSYSDRSSYNEQFF